The present TCR beta chain was sequenced within a study of shared clonotypes between healthy human individuals. As for the study in general: Aged 18 to 49, the donors were a couple of women and a few men.

Broader study findings: Genetic and exposure-history diversity was limited by the small donor number.

CDR3 size: 16 residues. Germline assignment: CDR1 SGHNT and CDR2 YYREEE (reference sequence). Unmatched junction bases numbered 4, after V lost 4 bases and J lost 0 bases. Sequenced by immunoSEQ multiplex PCR; TCRdb stores in-frame clones only, minus some. This table has 600,000 to 700,000 clones, about 80% appearing once. On this clone itself: Its antigen is unknown.

V gene TRBV5-4 combines with J gene TRBJ1-4; 9 bases agree with TRBD1. Sequencing input: memory CD4+ T cells sorted from blood. Regarding subset: CD45RA-negative fraction. The sequence was collected from a woman in her 30s in good health. CDR3 coding DNA: TGTGCCAGCAGCGCCTGGACAGGGGCAACTAATGAAAAACTGTTTTTT. It translates to CASSAWTGATNEKLFF.